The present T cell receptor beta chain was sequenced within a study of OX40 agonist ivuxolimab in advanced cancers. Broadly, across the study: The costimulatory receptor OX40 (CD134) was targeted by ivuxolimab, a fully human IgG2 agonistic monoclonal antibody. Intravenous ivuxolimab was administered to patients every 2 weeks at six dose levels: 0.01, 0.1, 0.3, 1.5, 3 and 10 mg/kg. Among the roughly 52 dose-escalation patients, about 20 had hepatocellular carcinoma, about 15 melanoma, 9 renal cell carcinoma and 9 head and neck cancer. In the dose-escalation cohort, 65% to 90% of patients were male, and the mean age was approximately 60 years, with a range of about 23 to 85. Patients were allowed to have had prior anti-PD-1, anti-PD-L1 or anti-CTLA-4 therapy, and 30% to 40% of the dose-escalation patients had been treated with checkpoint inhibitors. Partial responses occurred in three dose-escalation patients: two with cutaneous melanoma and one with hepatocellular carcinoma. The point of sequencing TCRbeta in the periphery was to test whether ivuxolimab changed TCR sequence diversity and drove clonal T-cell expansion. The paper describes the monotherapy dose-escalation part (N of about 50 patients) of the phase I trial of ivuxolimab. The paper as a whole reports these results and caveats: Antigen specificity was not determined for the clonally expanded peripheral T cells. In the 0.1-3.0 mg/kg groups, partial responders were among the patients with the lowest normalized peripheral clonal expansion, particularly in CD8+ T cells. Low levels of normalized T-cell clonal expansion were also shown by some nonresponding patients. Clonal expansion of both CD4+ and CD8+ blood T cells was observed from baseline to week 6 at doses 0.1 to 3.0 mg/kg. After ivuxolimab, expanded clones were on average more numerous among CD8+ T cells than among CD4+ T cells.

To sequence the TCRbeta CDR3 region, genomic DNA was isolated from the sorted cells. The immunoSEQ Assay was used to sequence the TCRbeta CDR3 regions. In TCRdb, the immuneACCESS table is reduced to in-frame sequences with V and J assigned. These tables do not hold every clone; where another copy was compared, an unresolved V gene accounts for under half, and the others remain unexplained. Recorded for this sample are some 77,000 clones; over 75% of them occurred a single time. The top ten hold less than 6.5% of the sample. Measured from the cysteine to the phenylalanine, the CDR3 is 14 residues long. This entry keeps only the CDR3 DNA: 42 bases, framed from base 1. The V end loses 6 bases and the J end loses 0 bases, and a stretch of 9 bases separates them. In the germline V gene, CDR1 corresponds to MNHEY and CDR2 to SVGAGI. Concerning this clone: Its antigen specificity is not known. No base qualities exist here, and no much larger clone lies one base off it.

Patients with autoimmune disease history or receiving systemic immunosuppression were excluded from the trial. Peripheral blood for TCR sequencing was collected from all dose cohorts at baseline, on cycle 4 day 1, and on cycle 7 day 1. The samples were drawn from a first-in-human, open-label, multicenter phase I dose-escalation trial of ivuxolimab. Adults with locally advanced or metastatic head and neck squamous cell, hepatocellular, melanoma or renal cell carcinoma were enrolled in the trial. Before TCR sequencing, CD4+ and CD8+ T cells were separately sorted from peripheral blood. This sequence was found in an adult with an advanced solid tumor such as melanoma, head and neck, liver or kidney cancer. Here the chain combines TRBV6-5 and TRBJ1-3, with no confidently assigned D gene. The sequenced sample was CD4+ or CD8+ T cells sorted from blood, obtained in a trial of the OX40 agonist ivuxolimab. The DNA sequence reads TGTGCCAGCAGACAAGCTAGCTCTGGAAACACCATATATTTT. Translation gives CASRQASSGNTIYF.